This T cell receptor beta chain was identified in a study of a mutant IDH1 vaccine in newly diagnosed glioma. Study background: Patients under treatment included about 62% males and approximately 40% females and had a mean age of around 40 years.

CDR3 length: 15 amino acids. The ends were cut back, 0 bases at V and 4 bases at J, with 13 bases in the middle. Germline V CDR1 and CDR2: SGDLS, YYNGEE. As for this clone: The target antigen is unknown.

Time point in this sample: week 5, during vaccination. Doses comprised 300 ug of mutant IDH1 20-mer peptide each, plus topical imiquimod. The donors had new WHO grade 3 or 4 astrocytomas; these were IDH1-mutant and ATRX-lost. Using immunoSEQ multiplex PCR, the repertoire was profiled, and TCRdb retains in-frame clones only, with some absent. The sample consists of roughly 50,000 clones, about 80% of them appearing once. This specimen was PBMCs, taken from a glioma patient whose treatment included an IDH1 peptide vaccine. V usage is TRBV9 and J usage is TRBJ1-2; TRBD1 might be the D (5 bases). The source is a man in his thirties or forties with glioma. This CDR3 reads CASSVGWGRGYGYTF. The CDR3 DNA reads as TGTGCCAGCAGCGTAGGATGGGGAAGGGGCTATGGCTACACCTTC.